One sample yielded the 3 T cell receptor beta chains listed below, sequenced in a study of blood T cell repertoires in COVID-19. Clones were read by immunoSEQ multiplex PCR, and TCRdb kept only the in-frame ones, dropping some. This table holds over 150,000 clones, around 86% found once. The sequenced sample consisted of peripheral blood. The receptors shown here come from a man aged 35 to 55 with active or convalescent COVID-19.

The genes are TRBV6-2 or TRBV6-3 and TRBJ2-1; possible D gene TRBD2, 6 bases. The ends were cut back, 4 bases at V and 14 bases at J, with 12 bases in the middle. CDR1 is MNHEY, CDR2 SVGEGT, per germline. CDR3 size: 11 residues. DNA of the CDR3: TGTGCCAGCAGTTTCCGGGGACTTAAGTTCTTC. Amino acid sequence: CASSFRGLKFF.

The V call is TRBV11-3, the J call TRBJ2-7, with a weak D call TRBD2 (6 bases). CDR1 SGHNT and CDR2 YENEEA come from the germline V gene. Trimming removed 4 bases from V and 7 bases from J, with 26 bases in between. The CDR3 loop spans 17 amino acids. DNA of the CDR3: TGTGCCAGCAGCTCGAGGGCCGACACGGGGGTAGTGGGGGAGCAGTACTTC. This gives the protein CASSSRADTGVVGEQYF.

V gene TRBV7-2 combines with J gene TRBJ2-3; D is unclear. Between the trimmed V and J ends, which lost 2 bases and 3 bases, there was a span of 3 bases. CDR3 length: 12 amino acids. Per germline, CDR1 SGHTA and CDR2 FQGNSA. CDR3 nucleotide sequence: TGTGCCAGCAGCTTACAGACAGATACGCAGTATTTT. Residues: CASSLQTDTQYF. Full variable domain (rest looked up from reference TRBV7-2 and TRBJ2-3): GAGVSQSPSNKVTEKGKDVELRCDPISGHTALYWYRQSLGQGLEFLIYFQGNSAPDKSGLPSDRFSAERTGGSVSTLTIQRTQQEDSAVYLCASSLQTDTQYFGPGTRLTVL.